The 8 T cell receptor beta chains presented below share a single source sample, sequenced in a study of blood T cells in healthy people across ages. For the second PCR, which ran for 7 to 11 cycles, a sample-barcoded 5' primer and a J-beta primer mix were used. TCRdb redid the calling of the 5' RACE reads with MiXCR, one entry per CDR3 protein. The table has more than 650,000 distinct CDR3 sequences, 22% seen once. Sequenced: blood. These receptors were obtained from a man in his sixties or seventies in good health.

This clonotype came up a few times. This rearrangement joins TRBV5-1 to TRBJ1-6; D unclear. The CDR3 loop spans 14 amino acids. Germline values: CDR1 SGHRS, CDR2 YFSETQ. Trimming removed 2 bases at V and 10 bases at J, with 13 bases between. CDR3 sequence reads: CASSLSQEASPLHF. CDR3 nucleotides: TGCGCCAGCAGCTTATCGCAGGAAGCGTCACCCCTCCACTTT.

The chain combines TRBV6-5 with TRBJ2-2; D not certain. Germline CDR1 MNHEY, CDR2 SVGAGI. This CDR3 region has 14 residues. Deletions cut 2 bases from V and 4 bases from J, with 8 bases between. The CDR3 spells CASSYGRTTGELFF. The CDR3 DNA is TGTGCCAGCAGTTACGGCAGGACCACCGGGGAGCTGTTTTTT.

On this clonotype: At one end, the junction sequence differs from germline, possibly due to a read error. The chain couples TRBV19 to TRBJ1-5; 8 nucleotides line up with TRBD1. The CDR3 consists of 15 residues. The V gene's germline CDR1 is LNHDA and CDR2 SQIVND (reference sequence). CDR3 in DNA: TGTGCCAGTAGGAAGGACAGGGCAAGCAACCAGCCCCAGCATTTT. Translation: CASRKDRASNQPQHF.

This clonotype occurred a few times. This sequence may be a read error, since a much larger clone differs from it by one base. The chain joins TRBV10-3 to TRBJ2-3; D is uncertain. This CDR3 comprises 16 residues. Looked up from germline, CDR1 is ENHRY and CDR2 is SYGVKD. CDR3 in amino acids: CAIGELGGGSTDTQYF. The DNA for the CDR3 is TGTGCCATCGGTGAGCTCGGCGGCGGTAGCACAGATACGCAGTATTTT.

In this sample, this clonotype turned up a few times. The chain is built from TRBV7-2 and TRBJ2-3; D uncertain. The CDR3 is made up of 9 amino acids. The germline V and J ends were trimmed by 5 bases and 15 bases, with 9 bases remaining between them. Per the germline V gene, CDR1 is SGHTA and CDR2 is FQGNSA. CDR3 region: CASSQKHYF. CDR3 nucleotides: TGTGCCAGCAGCCAAAAGCATTATTTT.

The chain employs TRBV5-1 and TRBJ2-3; D is unclear. V was clipped by 1 base and J by 2 bases, with 8 bases between them. CDR3 length equals 14 residues. Germline CDR1 SGHRS, CDR2 YFSETQ. The CDR3 region has the DNA TGCGCCAGCAGCTTGCGCAGCACCACAGATACGCAGTATTTT. It encodes CASSLRSTTDTQYF. Together with reference TRBV5-1 and TRBJ2-3, the CDR3 gives the full variable domain: KAGVTQTPRYLIKTRGQQVTLSCSPISGHRSVSWYQQTPGQGLQFLFEYFSETQRNKGNFPGRFSGRQFSNSRSEMNVSTLELGDSALYLCASSLRSTTDTQYFGPGTRLTVL.

The CDR3 nucleotides read TGCAGTGCAGCAAAAGGCCCCTCCACAGATACGCAGTATTTT. Protein sequence: CSAAKGPSTDTQYF. This chain uses TRBV20-1 with TRBJ2-3; unclear D gene. The V end lost 6 bases, the J end lost 2 bases, and 15 bases lay between the germline ends. CDR1 is DFQATT and CDR2 is SNEGSKA in the germline V gene (reference sequence). CDR3 length equals 14 residues.

This clonotype was found a few times. This sequence joins TRBV4-1 and TRBJ2-3; maybe TRBD1 (6 bases). Trimming shortened V by 2 bases and J by 3 bases, and 18 bases separated the two germline ends. The V gene's germline CDR1 is MGHRA and CDR2 YSYEKL. This CDR3 contains 17 residues. CDR3 sequence (DNA): TGCGCCAGCAGCCAAATGGGACACCGTTCAGGAACAGATACGCAGTATTTT. This encodes CASSQMGHRSGTDTQYF.